This T cell receptor beta chain was sequenced during a study of kidney transplant recipient with SARS-CoV-2 infection. TCRdb re-derived calls from the reads in MiXCR, one entry per CDR3 protein. The sample lists 250,000 or so distinct CDR3 sequences; roughly 26% were seen once. This clonotype was recorded many times. V shed 0 bases and J shed 0 bases, with 3 bases lying between them. This CDR3 has 15 residues. Germline V CDR1 and CDR2: MGHRA, YSYEKL. Sequencing used a blood sample, obtained at baseline and around day 110 from a kidney transplant recipient. V gene TRBV4-1 combines with J gene TRBJ2-6; no definite D call. This TCR was recovered from a male patient in his thirties who had COVID-19 and was a kidney transplant recipient. Some T cells may have originated in the graft donor. The CDR3 DNA reads TGCGCCAGCAGCCAAGATTACTCTGGGGCCAACGTCCTGACTTTC. It translates to CASSQDYSGANVLTF.